This T cell receptor (beta chain) is from a study of cytomegalovirus exposure and HLA in healthy donors. CDR1 is SGHTA, CDR2 FQGNSA, per germline. The CDR3 is 16 amino acids. Trimming at V came to 2 bases and at J to 6 bases, leaving 10 bases not matched to a gene. The study ran its PCR with 60 Vbeta and 13 Jbeta primers. Generated by immunoSEQ multiplex PCR, the TCRdb table keeps only in-frame clones and is missing some. The table shows roughly 120,000 clones, with approximately 83% occurring only once. This clonotype originated in a man aged 35-49 years in good health and CMV-seronegative. Sequenced input: PBMCs. The V and J genes are TRBV7-2 and TRBJ1-5; 7 bases are a match to TRBD1. The CDR3, as DNA: TGTGCCAGCAGCTTATATGGGACAGTTGGTCTTCAGCCCCAGCATTTT. It specifies CASSLYGTVGLQPQHF.